This is a list of T cell receptor beta chains from one sample in a study of OX40 agonist ivuxolimab in advanced cancers. Using immunoSEQ multiplex PCR, the repertoire was profiled, and TCRdb retains in-frame clones only, with some absent. Among about 50,000 clones listed, more than 70% were seen once. The sample in question was CD4+ or CD8+ T cells sorted from blood, obtained in a trial of the OX40 agonist ivuxolimab. The receptor source for this set is an adult with an advanced solid tumor such as melanoma, head and neck, liver or kidney cancer. Each CDR3 is given with its conserved first and last residue. A D gene is named only where the DNA matches it firmly. Expanded clones are given a class, and other clones once, few, many or no size at all.

cdr3_nt | cdr3_aa | j_call | d_call | clone_size | v_call
TGTGCCAGTACCCAAAACTGGCAGGCTATTAACTATGGCTACACCTTC | CASTQNWQAINYGYTF | TRBJ1-2 | - | - | TRBV19
TGTGCCAGCAGCAAGAACAGAGACTCTGGAAACACCATATATTTT | CASSKNRDSGNTIYF | TRBJ1-3 | - | once | TRBV7-8
TGTGCCAGCAGTTTCGGGATGGGGCTAGCGGAACACACAGATACGCAGTATTTT | CASSFGMGLAEHTDTQYF | TRBJ2-3 | TRBD2 | - | TRBV27
TGTGCCAGCAGCGGGGGGACTAGCGGGAGAGAGACCCAGTACTTC | CASSGGTSGRETQYF | TRBJ2-5 | TRBD2 | - | TRBV9
TGCAGCGTTGAATTTGGGACAGGTCTCGACGAGCAGTACTTC | CSVEFGTGLDEQYF | TRBJ2-7 | TRBD1 | - | TRBV29-1
TGTGCCAGCAGTTCCCGGAGGAACACTGAAGCTTTCTTT | CASSSRRNTEAFF | TRBJ1-1 | - | - | TRBV28
TGTGCCTGGAGCTTACTAGCGAATGAGCAGTTCTTC | CAWSLLANEQFF | TRBJ2-1 | TRBD2 | - | TRBV30
TGCAGCGTGGGGGGCACCGGGGAGCTGTTTTTT | CSVGGTGELFF | TRBJ2-2 | - | - | TRBV29-1
TGCAGCTCTACTTTGGACCCGGGTTACAATGAGCAGTTCTTC | CSSTLDPGYNEQFF | TRBJ2-1 | - | - | TRBV29-1
TGTGCCAGCAGCTTGGACAGCAGACAAGAGACCCAGTACTTC | CASSLDSRQETQYF | TRBJ2-5 | - | - | TRBV5-6
TGTGCCAGCAGTTTATTCGGGACTAGAAACACCGGGGAGCTGTTTTTT | CASSLFGTRNTGELFF | TRBJ2-2 | TRBD2 | - | TRBV27
TGTGCCAGCAGTGAAAATTTAAATTCACCCCTCCACTTT | CASSENLNSPLHF | TRBJ1-6 | - | - | TRBV6-1
TGTGCCAGCAGCCGACGACTAGGGACGGGGTACGAGCAGTACTTC | CASSRRLGTGYEQYF | TRBJ2-7 | - | - | TRBV5-6
TGTGCCAGCAGCTTAGGGTACGAGCAGTACTTC | CASSLGYEQYF | TRBJ2-7 | - | once | TRBV4-2
TGTGCCAGTACCCCGGGGAGGAACCTTGCCAAAAACATTCAGTACTTC | CASTPGRNLAKNIQYF | TRBJ2-4 | - | - | TRBV19
TGTGCCAGCAGCTGGGGACAGATAGCAGAGACCCAGTACTTC | CASSWGQIAETQYF | TRBJ2-5 | TRBD1 | - | TRBV27
TGTGCCAGCAGCTTTGGACTAGCGCCCAACAATGAGCAGTTCTTC | CASSFGLAPNNEQFF | TRBJ2-1 | TRBD2 | - | TRBV7-8
TGTGCCAGCACGGAAGGAGGCGTCGACTATGGCTACACCTTC | CASTEGGVDYGYTF | TRBJ1-2 | - | - | TRBV6-5
TGTGCCAGCAGCTCAGCGGGAGTCGGGGAGCTGTTTTTT | CASSSAGVGELFF | TRBJ2-2 | TRBD2 | once | TRBV5-6
TGTGCCAGCAGCTTCAACAGCGGGAACACTGAAGCTTTCTTT | CASSFNSGNTEAFF | TRBJ1-1 | - | - | TRBV7-9
TGTGCCAGCAGCGGGCTCCTAGCGGGGCAAGAGACCCAGTACTTC | CASSGLLAGQETQYF | TRBJ2-5 | TRBD2 | once | TRBV11-2
TGTGCCTGGAGAGGCTACTCCTACAATGAGCAGTTCTTC | CAWRGYSYNEQFF | TRBJ2-1 | - | - | TRBV30
TGTGCCAGCAGGGACCGGGCGGGGTATGGCTACACCTTC | CASRDRAGYGYTF | TRBJ1-2 | - | - | TRBV28
TGTGCCACCCTGCAATACACTGAAGCTTTCTTT | CATLQYTEAFF | TRBJ1-1 | - | - | TRBV28
TGCGCCAGCAGCTTGGTGGCAGGGATCGGCGAGCAGTACTTC | CASSLVAGIGEQYF | TRBJ2-7 | - | - | TRBV5-1
TGCGCCAGCAGCCTGACAGGGTTAGGTGGCTACACCTTC | CASSLTGLGGYTF | TRBJ1-2 | TRBD1 | - | TRBV5-1
TGTGCCAGCAGCTGGTCGGCCCCAACGACTGGAAACACCATATATTTT | CASSWSAPTTGNTIYF | TRBJ1-3 | - | - | TRBV11-3
TGTGCCAGCAGCCCTTACGTCGCTGAAAAACTGTTTTTT | CASSPYVAEKLFF | TRBJ1-4 | - | - | TRBV7-8
TGTGCCAGCAGTCCCAAGGGGAGAGAGCAGTACTTC | CASSPKGREQYF | TRBJ2-7 | - | - | TRBV11-2
TGTGCCTGGAGTGTAGGGGGACACCTCTACGAGCAGTACTTC | CAWSVGGHLYEQYF | TRBJ2-7 | - | - | TRBV30
TGCGCCAGCAGCTCCGACGCCAGCTCCTACGAGCAGTACTTC | CASSSDASSYEQYF | TRBJ2-7 | - | - | TRBV5-1
TGTGCCAGCAGTTACGTGGGGTTCTCGTCCGGGGAGCTGTTTTTT | CASSYVGFSSGELFF | TRBJ2-2 | - | - | TRBV6-5
TGTGCGGGCCCGGGACGGAAATCGAACACTGAAGCTTTCTTT | CAGPGRKSNTEAFF | TRBJ1-1 | - | - | TRBV27
TGCGCCAGCAGCCCAAATACAGGGACCCATGGCTACACCTTC | CASSPNTGTHGYTF | TRBJ1-2 | - | - | TRBV5-1
TGTGCCAGCAGCTTATACCGCACTGAAGCTTTCTTT | CASSLYRTEAFF | TRBJ1-1 | - | once | TRBV7-2
TGTGCCAGCAGCACTTCCGGGACGGGGCCATACGAGCAGTACTTC | CASSTSGTGPYEQYF | TRBJ2-7 | - | - | TRBV7-9
TGTGCCAGCAGCTTTCGGGACAGGGTTTTAGATACGCAGTATTTT | CASSFRDRVLDTQYF | TRBJ2-3 | TRBD1 | - | TRBV7-9
TGTGCCTGGAGTCCAACAGGGGTCGAGCAGTACTTC | CAWSPTGVEQYF | TRBJ2-7 | TRBD1 | - | TRBV30
TGTGCCAGCAGTTACCCAGGGGGCAATCAGCCCCAGCATTTT | CASSYPGGNQPQHF | TRBJ1-5 | - | - | TRBV28
TGTGCCAGCATGCTAGCGGGAGGGTTCGTGGAGCAGTTCTTC | CASMLAGGFVEQFF | TRBJ2-1 | TRBD2 | - | TRBV7-2
TGTGCCAGCAGCTTAGGGTTAAGCACTGAAGCTTTCTTT | CASSLGLSTEAFF | TRBJ1-1 | - | - | TRBV7-8
TGTGCCAGTAAGAAGGCGGACCAAGAGACCCAGTACTTC | CASKKADQETQYF | TRBJ2-5 | - | - | TRBV19